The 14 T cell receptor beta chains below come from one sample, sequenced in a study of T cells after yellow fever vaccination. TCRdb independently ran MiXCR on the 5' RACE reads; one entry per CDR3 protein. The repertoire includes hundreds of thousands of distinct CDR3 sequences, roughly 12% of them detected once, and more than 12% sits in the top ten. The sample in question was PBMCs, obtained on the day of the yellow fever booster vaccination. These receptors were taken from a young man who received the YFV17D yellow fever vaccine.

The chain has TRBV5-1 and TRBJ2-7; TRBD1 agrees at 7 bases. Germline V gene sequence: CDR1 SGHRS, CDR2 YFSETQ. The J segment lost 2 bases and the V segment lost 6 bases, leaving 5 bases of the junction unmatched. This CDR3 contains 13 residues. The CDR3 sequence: CASTGQTPYEQYF. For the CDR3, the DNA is TGCGCCAGCACGGGACAGACCCCCTACGAGCAGTACTTC.

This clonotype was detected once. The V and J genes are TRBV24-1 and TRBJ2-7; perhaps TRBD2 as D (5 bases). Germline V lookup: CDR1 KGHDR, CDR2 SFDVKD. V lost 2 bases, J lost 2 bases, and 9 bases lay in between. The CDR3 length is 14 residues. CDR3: CATSDSTGTYEQYF. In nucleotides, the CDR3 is TGTGCCACCAGTGATTCCACGGGGACCTACGAGCAGTACTTC.

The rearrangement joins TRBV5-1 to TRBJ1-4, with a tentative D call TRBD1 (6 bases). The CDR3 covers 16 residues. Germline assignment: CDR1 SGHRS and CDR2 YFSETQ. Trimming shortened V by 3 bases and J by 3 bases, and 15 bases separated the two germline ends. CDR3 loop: CASSYQGGTSNEKLFF. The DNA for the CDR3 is TGCGCCAGCAGCTACCAAGGGGGGACGTCTAATGAAAAACTGTTTTTT.

The CDR3 DNA follows: TGTGCCAGCAGCTTAGATGCTACCCCGGGGGCGGGAGAAGGGTACGAGCAGTACTTC. This gives the protein CASSLDATPGAGEGYEQYF. V gene TRBV7-6 combines with J gene TRBJ2-7; D may be TRBD2 (7 bases). V was cut by 1 base and J by 4 bases, with 26 bases left in between. CDR1 SGHVS and CDR2 FNYEAQ come from the germline V gene. This CDR3 contains 19 residues.

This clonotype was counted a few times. Written as DNA, the CDR3 is TGTGCCTGGAGTTATACAGGGGCCGGGGAGCTGTTTTTT. Its translation is CAWSYTGAGELFF. This chain joins TRBV30 and TRBJ2-2; 7 nucleotides align to TRBD1. Germline CDR1 and CDR2: GTSNPN and SVGIG (reference sequence). Trimming cost V 2 bases and J 6 bases; bases outside gene matches: 3. The length of the CDR3 is 13 residues.

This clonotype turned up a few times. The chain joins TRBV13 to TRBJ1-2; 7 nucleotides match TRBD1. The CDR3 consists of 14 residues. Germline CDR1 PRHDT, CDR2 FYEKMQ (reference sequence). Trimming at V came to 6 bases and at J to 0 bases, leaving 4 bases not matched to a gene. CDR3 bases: TGTGCCAGCAGTCGGACAGGTTCTAACTATGGCTACACCTTC. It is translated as CASSRTGSNYGYTF.

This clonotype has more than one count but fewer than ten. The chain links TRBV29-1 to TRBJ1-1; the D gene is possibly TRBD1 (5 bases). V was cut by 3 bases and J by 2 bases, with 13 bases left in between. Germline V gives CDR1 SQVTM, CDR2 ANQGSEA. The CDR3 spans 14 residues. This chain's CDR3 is CSVDKGAGNTEAFF. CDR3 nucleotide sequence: TGCAGCGTTGACAAAGGGGCCGGCAACACTGAAGCTTTCTTT.

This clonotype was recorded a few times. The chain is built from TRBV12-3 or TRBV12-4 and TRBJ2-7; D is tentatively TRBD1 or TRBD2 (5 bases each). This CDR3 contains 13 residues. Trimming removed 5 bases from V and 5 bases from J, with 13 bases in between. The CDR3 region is CASSRGNADEQYF. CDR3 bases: TGTGCCAGCAGTCGGGGCAATGCGGACGAGCAGTACTTC.

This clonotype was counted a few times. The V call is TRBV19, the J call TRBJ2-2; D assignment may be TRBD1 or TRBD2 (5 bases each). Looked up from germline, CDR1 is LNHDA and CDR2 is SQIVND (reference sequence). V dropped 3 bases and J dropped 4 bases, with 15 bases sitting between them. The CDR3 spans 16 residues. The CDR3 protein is CASSMVGTTGTGELFF. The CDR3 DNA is TGTGCCAGTAGTATGGTAGGGACCACGGGCACCGGGGAGCTGTTTTTT.

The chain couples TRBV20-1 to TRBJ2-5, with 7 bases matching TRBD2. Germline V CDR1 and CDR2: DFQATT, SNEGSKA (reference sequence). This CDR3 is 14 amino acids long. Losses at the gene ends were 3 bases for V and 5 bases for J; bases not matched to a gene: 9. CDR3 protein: CSASSGGSTETQYF. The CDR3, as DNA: TGCAGTGCTAGCTCTGGCGGGAGCACTGAGACCCAGTACTTC.

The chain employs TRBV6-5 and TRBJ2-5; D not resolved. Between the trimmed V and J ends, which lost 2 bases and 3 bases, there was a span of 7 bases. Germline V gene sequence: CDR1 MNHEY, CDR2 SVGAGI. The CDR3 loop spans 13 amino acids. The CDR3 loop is CASSYRNEETQYF. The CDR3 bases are TGTGCCAGCAGTTACCGTAATGAAGAGACCCAGTACTTC.

The CDR3 region is CASTKGDRYYGYTF. The DNA for the CDR3 is TGTGCCAGCACCAAAGGGGACAGATACTATGGCTACACCTTC. The V gene is TRBV28, the J gene TRBJ1-2, with 7 nucleotides matching TRBD1. CDR1 MDHEN and CDR2 SYDVKM come from the germline V gene. The V and J ends lost 7 bases and 3 bases, in that order; junction bases with no gene match: 8. The CDR3 spans 14 residues.

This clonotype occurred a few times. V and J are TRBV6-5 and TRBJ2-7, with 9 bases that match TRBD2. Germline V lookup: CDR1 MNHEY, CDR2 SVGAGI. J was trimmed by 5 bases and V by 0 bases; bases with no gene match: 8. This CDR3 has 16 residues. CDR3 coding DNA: TGTGCCAGCAGTTACTCGGGCGGGAGGGCCGGGGACGAGCAGTACTTC. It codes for CASSYSGGRAGDEQYF.

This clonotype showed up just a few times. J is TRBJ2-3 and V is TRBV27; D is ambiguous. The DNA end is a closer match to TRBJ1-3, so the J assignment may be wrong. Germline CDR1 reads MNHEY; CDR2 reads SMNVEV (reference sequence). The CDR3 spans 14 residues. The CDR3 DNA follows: TGTGCCAGCAGTTTACTGGCTAGCGGGAGGGCCATATATTTT. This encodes CASSLLASGRAIYF.